The sequence of this TCR beta chain was determined in a study of blood T cells in healthy people across ages. Findings and limits, study-wide: A greater number of naive CD4+ cells and higher diversity distinguished long-lived donors from aged donors.

Germline V gene sequence: CDR1 DFQATT, CDR2 SNEGSKA (reference sequence). The CDR3 covers 14 residues. A second PCR, run for roughly 7 to 12 cycles, used a sample-barcoded 5' primer plus a J-beta primer mix. Using its own MiXCR run on the 5' RACE reads, TCRdb lists one record per CDR3 protein. The sample consists of almost 1 million distinct CDR3 sequences, about 51% of them appearing once. Comment on this clonotype: Its antigen is not identified. At one end, the junction sequence differs from germline, possibly due to a read error.

The sequenced sample consisted of blood. The chain recombines TRBV20-1 with TRBJ2-1; 10 bases map to TRBD1. The TCR comes from a woman aged 55-70 years in good health. Here the CDR3 reads CSAKTGGSYKEQFF. For the CDR3, the DNA is TGCAGTGCTAAGACAGGGGGCTCCTACAAGGAGCAGTTCTTC.